The T cell receptor beta chain under discussion was sequenced for a study of radiation and T cells in renal cell carcinoma. Study details: Nephrectomy followed 15 Gy stereotactic body radiation by 4 weeks. Findings and limits, study-wide: Top tumor clonotypes rose in blood 2 weeks post-radiation, then contracted.

Time point described: baseline pretreatment blood. Indicated treatment: 15 Gy SBRT to primary tumor, nephrectomy 4 weeks later. After SBRT, blood was collected at 2 and 4 weeks, plus baseline. The assay was immunoSEQ multiplex PCR, and TCRdb's table has in-frame clones only and misses some. The sample carries 100,000 to 150,000 clones, roughly 85% recorded once. With regard to this clone: Its antigen is currently unknown.

Germline CDR1 reads MNHEY; CDR2 reads SMNVEV (reference sequence). V was trimmed by 3 bases and J by 4 bases, leaving 18 bases between them. This CDR3 spans 16 amino acids. The sample in question was blood, obtained from a patient whose treatment included radiotherapy and nephrectomy. This sequence joins TRBV27 and TRBJ2-5; possible D gene TRBD1, 5 bases. This clonotype originated in an older woman with renal cell carcinoma. The CDR3 sequence: CASSFGTGSIGETQYF. DNA of the CDR3: TGTGCCAGCAGTTTTGGAACAGGCAGTATAGGAGAGACCCAGTACTTC.